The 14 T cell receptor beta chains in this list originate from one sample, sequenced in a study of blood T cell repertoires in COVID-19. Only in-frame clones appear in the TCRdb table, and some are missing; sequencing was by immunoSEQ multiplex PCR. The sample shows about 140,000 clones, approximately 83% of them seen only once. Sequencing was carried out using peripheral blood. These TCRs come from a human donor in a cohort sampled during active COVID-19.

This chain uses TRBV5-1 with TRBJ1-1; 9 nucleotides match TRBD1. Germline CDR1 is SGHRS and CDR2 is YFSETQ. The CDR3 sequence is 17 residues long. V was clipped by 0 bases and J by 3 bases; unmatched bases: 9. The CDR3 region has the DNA TGCGCCAGCAGCTTGGTCCCAACAGGGGGCCAATACACTGAAGCTTTCTTT. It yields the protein CASSLVPTGGQYTEAFF.

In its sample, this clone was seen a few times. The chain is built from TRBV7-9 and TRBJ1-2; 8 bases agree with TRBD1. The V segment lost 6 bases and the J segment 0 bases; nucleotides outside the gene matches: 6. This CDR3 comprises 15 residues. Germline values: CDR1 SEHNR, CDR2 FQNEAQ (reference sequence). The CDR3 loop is CASSLQGAANYGYTF. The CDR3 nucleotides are TGTGCCAGCAGTTTGCAGGGGGCGGCTAACTATGGCTACACCTTC.

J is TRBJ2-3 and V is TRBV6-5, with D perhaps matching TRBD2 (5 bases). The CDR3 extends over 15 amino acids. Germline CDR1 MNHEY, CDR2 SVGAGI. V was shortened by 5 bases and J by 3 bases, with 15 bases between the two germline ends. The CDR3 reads CASSTGPPGTDTQYF. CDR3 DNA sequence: TGTGCCAGCAGTACCGGGCCGCCGGGGACAGATACGCAGTATTTT.

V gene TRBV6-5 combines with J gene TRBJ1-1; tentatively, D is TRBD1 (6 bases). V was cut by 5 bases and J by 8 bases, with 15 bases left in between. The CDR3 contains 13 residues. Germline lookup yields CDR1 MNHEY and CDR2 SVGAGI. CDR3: CASSLKGGGEAFF. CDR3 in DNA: TGTGCCAGCAGTCTGAAGGGGGGAGGGGAAGCTTTCTTT.

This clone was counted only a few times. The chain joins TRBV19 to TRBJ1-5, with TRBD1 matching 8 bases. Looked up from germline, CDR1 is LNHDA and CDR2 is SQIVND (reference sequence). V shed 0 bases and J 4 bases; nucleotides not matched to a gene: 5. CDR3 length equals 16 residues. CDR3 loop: CASSIDQGAANQPQHF. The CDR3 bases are TGTGCCAGTAGTATAGATCAGGGGGCGGCTAATCAGCCCCAGCATTTT. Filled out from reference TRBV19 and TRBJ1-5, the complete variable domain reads DGGITQSPKYLFRKEGQNVTLSCEQNLNHDAMYWYRQDPGQGLRLIYYSQIVNDFQKGDIAEGYSVSREKKESFPLTVTSAQKNPTAFYLCASSIDQGAANQPQHFGDGTRLSIL.

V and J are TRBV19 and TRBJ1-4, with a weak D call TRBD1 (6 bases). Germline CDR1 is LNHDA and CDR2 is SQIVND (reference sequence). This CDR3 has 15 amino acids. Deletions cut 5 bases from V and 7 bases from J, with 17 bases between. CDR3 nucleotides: TGTGCCAGTAGTTCGTGGGGGCGGAGGTCTGAAAAACTGTTTTTT. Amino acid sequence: CASSSWGRRSEKLFF.

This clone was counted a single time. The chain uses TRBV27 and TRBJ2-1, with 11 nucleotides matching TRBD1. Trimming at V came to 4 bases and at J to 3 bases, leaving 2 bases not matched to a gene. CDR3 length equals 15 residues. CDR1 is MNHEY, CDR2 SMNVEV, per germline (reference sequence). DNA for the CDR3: TGTGCCAGCAGTTGGACAGGGGGCCTCTACAATGAGCAGTTCTTC. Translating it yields CASSWTGGLYNEQFF.

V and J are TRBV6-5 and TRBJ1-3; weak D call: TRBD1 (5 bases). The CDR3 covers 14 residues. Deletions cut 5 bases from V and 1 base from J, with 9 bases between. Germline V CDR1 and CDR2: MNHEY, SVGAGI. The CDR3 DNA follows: TGTGCCAGCAGTAGGGGCGGATCTGGAAACACCATATATTTT. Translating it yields CASSRGGSGNTIYF.

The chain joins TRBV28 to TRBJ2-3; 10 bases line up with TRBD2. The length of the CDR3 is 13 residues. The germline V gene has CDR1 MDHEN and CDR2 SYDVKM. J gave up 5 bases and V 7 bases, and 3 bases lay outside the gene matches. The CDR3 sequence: CASTLAGGDTQYF. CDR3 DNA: TGTGCCAGCACCTTAGCGGGGGGAGATACGCAGTATTTT.

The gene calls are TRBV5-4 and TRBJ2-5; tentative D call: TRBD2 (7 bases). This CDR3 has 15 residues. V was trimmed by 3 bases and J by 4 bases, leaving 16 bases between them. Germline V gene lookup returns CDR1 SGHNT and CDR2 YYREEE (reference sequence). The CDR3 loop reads CASSWDGGGGETQYF. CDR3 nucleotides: TGTGCCAGCAGCTGGGATGGCGGGGGCGGAGAGACCCAGTACTTC. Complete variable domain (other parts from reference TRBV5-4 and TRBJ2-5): ETGVTQSPTHLIKTRGQQVTLRCSSQSGHNTVSWYQQALGQGPQFIFQYYREEENGRGNFPPRFSGLQFPNYSSELNVNALELDDSALYLCASSWDGGGGETQYFGPGTRLLVL.

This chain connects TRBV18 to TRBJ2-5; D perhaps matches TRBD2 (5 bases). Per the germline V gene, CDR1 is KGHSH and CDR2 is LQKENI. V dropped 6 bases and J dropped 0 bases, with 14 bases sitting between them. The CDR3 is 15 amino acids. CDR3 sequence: CASSPGGRYQETQYF. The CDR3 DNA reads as TGTGCCAGCTCCCCGGGCGGGCGGTACCAAGAGACCCAGTACTTC. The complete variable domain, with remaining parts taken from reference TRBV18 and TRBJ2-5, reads NAGVMQNPRHLVRRRGQEARLRCSPMKGHSHVYWYRQLPEEGLKFMVYLQKENIIDESGMPKERFSAEFPKEGPSILRIQQVVRGDSAAYFCASSPGGRYQETQYFGPGTRLLVL.

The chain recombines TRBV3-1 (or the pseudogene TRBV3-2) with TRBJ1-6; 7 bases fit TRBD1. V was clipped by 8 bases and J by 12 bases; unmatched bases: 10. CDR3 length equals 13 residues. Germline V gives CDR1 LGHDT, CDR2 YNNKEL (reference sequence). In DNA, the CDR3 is TGTGCCAGCGGCGAAGGGGGCAGAAGACCCCTCCACTTT. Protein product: CASGEGGRRPLHF.

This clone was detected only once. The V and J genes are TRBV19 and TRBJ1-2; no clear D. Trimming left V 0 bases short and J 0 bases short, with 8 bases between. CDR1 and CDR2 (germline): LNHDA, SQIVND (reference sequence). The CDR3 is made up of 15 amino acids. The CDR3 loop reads CASSIEGESNYGYTF. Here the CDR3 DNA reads TGTGCCAGTAGTATAGAGGGAGAATCTAACTATGGCTACACCTTC.

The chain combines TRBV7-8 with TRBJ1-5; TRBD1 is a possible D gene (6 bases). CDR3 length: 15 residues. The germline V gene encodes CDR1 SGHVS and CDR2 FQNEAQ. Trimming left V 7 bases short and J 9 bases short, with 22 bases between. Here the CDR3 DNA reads TGTGCCAGCAACCCCGGAAGAGCAGGGGAGGGGCCCCAGCATTTT. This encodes CASNPGRAGEGPQHF.